This record concerns one T cell receptor beta chain sequence. Its matching antigen is unknown. Sequenced by immunoSEQ multiplex PCR; TCRdb stores in-frame clones only, minus some. The sample holds 2 million to 2.5 million clones, more than 85% seen once. The sample belongs to a study of shared clonotypes between healthy human individuals. Study-level background: Three plates were used per donor for CD4 naive, three for CD4 memory, two for CD8 naive and one for CD8 memory. Study results and limitations: Across a handful of donors, naive CD4 shared roughly 5%, naive CD8 less than 4%, memory CD4 more than 2%, memory CD8 around 0.36%.

The CDR3 is 18 amino acids. In germline, CDR1 is SGHRS, CDR2 YFSETQ. V shed 3 bases, J shed 6 bases, and the junction held 12 bases outside the gene matches. Terminally differentiated effector memory CD45RA+ cells were left out of the naive CD8 fraction, which was CD45RO-negative and positively selected for CCR7. This rearrangement joins TRBV5-1 to TRBJ2-2; 12 bases match TRBD2. Material: naive CD8+ T cells from PBMCs. The clonotype comes from a man aged 18 to 30 in good health. Some clones in this sample may be carry-over from other donors' samples. The DNA of the CDR3 is TGCGCCAGCAGCTGGCGGACTAGCGGGACCCCCATCGCCGGGGAGCTGTTTTTT. Its translation: CASSWRTSGTPIAGELFF.